Below, 9 T cell receptor beta chains from the same sample are listed, as sequenced in a study of T cells in women clearing cervical HPV infection (dated by TCRdb to 2016 to 2019). The method behind the library was the immunoSEQ multiplex PCR assay. The source is immuneACCESS, and TCRdb retained only in-frame sequences with V and J called. Part of the clones is not carried over; for the studies checked, unresolved V genes explain less than half of this, and the remainder is unexplained. This specimen's table enumerates about 24,000 clones. Of the sample, 4.5% to 5.5% is held by the ten largest clones. The sample taken for sequencing was blood buffy coat. The receptors were gathered from a woman aged 18 to 69 with a cervical HPV16 infection that either progressed to CIN3+ or cleared (not recorded which).

Concerning this clone: Read coverage stops 3 residues before the CDR3 terminus; the germline J gene supplies the remainder. The V and J genes are TRBV20-1 and TRBJ1-5, with 7 positions matching TRBD1. The CDR3 covers 15 residues. J lost 3 bases, V lost 1 base, and 6 bases had no gene match. Germline V gives CDR1 DFQATT, CDR2 SNEGSKA (reference sequence). CDR3 amino acids: CSARVPDRYNQPQHF. The part of the CDR3 DNA that was read is TGCAGTGCTAGAGTCCCGGACAGGTACAATCAGCCC.

As to this clone: The CDR3 is cut off 3 residues early in the read; its end comes from the germline J gene. The gene calls are TRBV10-3 and TRBJ2-7; 8 bases are a match to TRBD2. Germline loops: CDR1 ENHRY, CDR2 SYGVKD. CDR3 size: 15 residues. V trimming: 2 bases; J trimming: 3 bases; junction bases outside the gene matches: 6. The CDR3 reads CAISEGGAGVYEQYF. Incomplete CDR3 DNA: TGTGCCATCAGTGAGGGTGGAGCGGGGGTCTACGAG.

Points on this clone: The observed sequence ends 3 residues before the CDR3 terminus, with the missing tail filled in from the germline J gene. This chain connects TRBV11-2 to TRBJ2-4; possibly TRBD2 for D (5 bases). Germline lookup yields CDR1 SGHAT and CDR2 FQNNGV. Trimming took off 2 bases at V and 6 bases at J, with 14 bases between the two ends. The CDR3 has 15 amino acids. The CDR3 sequence: CASSLPHSEINIQYF. The sequenced CDR3 bases are TGTGCCAGCAGCTTACCTCATAGCGAGATAAACATT.

The covered CDR3 bases are TGTGCCAGTAGTATAGGTCCCCCCTGGAACACCGGGGAG. Amino acid sequence: CASSIGPPWNTGE. The full-length CDR3 reads as CASSIGPPWNTGELFF. This sequence joins TRBV19 and TRBJ2-2; D is unresolved. The CDR3 goes on 3 residues after the read ends, and that part is filled in from the germline J gene. The CDR3 spans 16 residues. V lost 1 base to trimming and J lost 1 base, with 10 bases between them. Germline V lookup: CDR1 LNHDA, CDR2 SQIVND (reference sequence). Full variable domain (outside the CDR3, taken from reference TRBV19 and TRBJ2-2): DGGITQSPKYLFRKEGQNVTLSCEQNLNHDAMYWYRQDPGQGLRLIYYSQIVNDFQKGDIAEGYSVSREKKESFPLTVTSAQKNPTAFYLCASSIGPPWNTGELFFGEGSRLTVL.

Notes on this clone: The read comes to an end 3 residues before the CDR3 does, leaving the germline J gene to fill in the end. The chain has TRBV4-1 and TRBJ1-5; 9 bases agree with TRBD1. Germline V gives CDR1 MGHRA, CDR2 YSYEKL. The V gene end was trimmed by 2 bases and the J gene end by 4 bases; junction bases not matched to a gene: 3. The CDR3 totals 15 residues. The part of the CDR3 DNA that was read is TGCGCCAGCAGCCAATTGACAGGGGGTAATCAGCCC. Protein product: CASSQLTGGNQP. The whole CDR3 sequence reads CASSQLTGGNQPQHF.

Regarding this clone: The read falls 3 residues short of the CDR3 end, and the missing part is taken from the germline J gene. This sequence joins TRBV7-9 and TRBJ2-5; D perhaps matches TRBD1 (5 bases). The CDR3 runs 14 residues. V lost 2 bases, J lost 4 bases, and 11 bases lay in between. Germline loops: CDR1 SEHNR, CDR2 FQNEAQ (reference sequence). CDR3 DNA, as far as it was read: TGTGCCAGCAGCTTATTTTCGCAGGGAGAGACC. As protein: CASSLFSQGET. The entire CDR3 is CASSLFSQGETQYF.

Regarding this clone: The CDR3 goes on 3 residues after the read ends, and that part is filled in from the germline J gene. This chain uses TRBV18 with TRBJ2-5, with a weak D call TRBD1 (6 bases). The germline V gene has CDR1 KGHSH and CDR2 LQKENI. The CDR3 has 15 residues. Trimming removed 0 bases from V and 5 bases from J, with 13 bases in between. CDR3: CASSPPSQGLETQYF. The CDR3 bases that were read are TGTGCCAGCTCACCACCGTCCCAGGGGTTGGAGACC.

Of note for this clone: The CDR3 is cut off 3 residues early in the read; its end comes from the germline J gene. The rearrangement joins TRBV7-9 to TRBJ2-1; no firm D call. The CDR3 has 13 amino acids. The germline V gene has CDR1 SEHNR and CDR2 FQNEAQ (reference sequence). Trimming shortened V by 2 bases and J by 7 bases, and 9 bases separated the two germline ends. CDR3 DNA (partial): TGTGCCAGCAGCTTATACGTCGGGAATGAG. It translates to CASSLYVGNE. The entire CDR3 protein is CASSLYVGNEQFF. Using reference TRBV7-9 and TRBJ2-1 for the parts outside the CDR3, the full variable domain is DTGVSQNPRHKITKRGQNVTFRCDPISEHNRLYWYRQTLGQGPEFLTYFQNEAQLEKSRLLSDRFSAERPKGSFSTLEIQRTEQGDSAMYLCASSLYVGNEQFFGPGTRLTVL.

As to this clone: Read coverage stops 3 residues before the CDR3 terminus; the germline J gene supplies the remainder. V is TRBV18 and J is TRBJ1-2; 7 bases line up with TRBD1. Germline values: CDR1 KGHSH, CDR2 LQKENI. The CDR3 contains 15 residues. The DNA read from the CDR3 is TGTGCCAGCTCACCACCTCGCCAGGGGACAGATACC. Translating gives CASSPPRQGTDT. The whole CDR3 is CASSPPRQGTDTYTF.